This T cell receptor (beta chain) is drawn from a study of blood T cell repertoires in COVID-19. Data came from immunoSEQ multiplex PCR; TCRdb stores just in-frame clones and leaves some out. The data contain over 50,000 clones, 90% to 95% of them seen just once; the ten biggest clones take up over 6.5%. Germline CDR1 and CDR2: LGHDT and YNNKEL (reference sequence). J gave up 4 bases and V 2 bases, and 4 bases lay outside the gene matches. The CDR3 runs 16 residues. V and J are TRBV3-1 (or the pseudogene TRBV3-2) and TRBJ2-1; 11 nucleotides agree with TRBD2. Sequenced sample: peripheral blood. The clonotype comes from a woman aged 60-70 years with active or convalescent COVID-19. CDR3 sequence: CASSQLAGGPYNEQFF. For the CDR3, the DNA is TGTGCCAGCAGCCAATTAGCGGGGGGGCCATACAATGAGCAGTTCTTC.